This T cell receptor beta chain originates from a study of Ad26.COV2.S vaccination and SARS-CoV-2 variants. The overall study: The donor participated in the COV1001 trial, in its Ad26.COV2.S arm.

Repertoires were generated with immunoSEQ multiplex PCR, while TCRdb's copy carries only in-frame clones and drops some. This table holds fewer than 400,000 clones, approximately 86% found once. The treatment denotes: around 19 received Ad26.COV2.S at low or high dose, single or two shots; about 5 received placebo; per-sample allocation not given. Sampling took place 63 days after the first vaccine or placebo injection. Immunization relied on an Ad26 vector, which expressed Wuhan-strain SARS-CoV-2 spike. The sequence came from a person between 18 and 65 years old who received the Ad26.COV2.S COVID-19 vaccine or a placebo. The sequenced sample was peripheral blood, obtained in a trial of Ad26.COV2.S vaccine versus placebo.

The CDR3 reads CASTILGHNQETQYF. Written as DNA, the CDR3 is TGCGCCAGCACAATACTTGGACATAACCAAGAGACCCAGTACTTC. The chain joins TRBV10-1 to TRBJ2-5; maybe TRBD1 (5 bases). The CDR3 consists of 15 residues. V lost 7 bases to trimming and J lost 0 bases, with 15 bases between them. Germline lookup yields CDR1 WNHNN and CDR2 SYGVQD (reference sequence).